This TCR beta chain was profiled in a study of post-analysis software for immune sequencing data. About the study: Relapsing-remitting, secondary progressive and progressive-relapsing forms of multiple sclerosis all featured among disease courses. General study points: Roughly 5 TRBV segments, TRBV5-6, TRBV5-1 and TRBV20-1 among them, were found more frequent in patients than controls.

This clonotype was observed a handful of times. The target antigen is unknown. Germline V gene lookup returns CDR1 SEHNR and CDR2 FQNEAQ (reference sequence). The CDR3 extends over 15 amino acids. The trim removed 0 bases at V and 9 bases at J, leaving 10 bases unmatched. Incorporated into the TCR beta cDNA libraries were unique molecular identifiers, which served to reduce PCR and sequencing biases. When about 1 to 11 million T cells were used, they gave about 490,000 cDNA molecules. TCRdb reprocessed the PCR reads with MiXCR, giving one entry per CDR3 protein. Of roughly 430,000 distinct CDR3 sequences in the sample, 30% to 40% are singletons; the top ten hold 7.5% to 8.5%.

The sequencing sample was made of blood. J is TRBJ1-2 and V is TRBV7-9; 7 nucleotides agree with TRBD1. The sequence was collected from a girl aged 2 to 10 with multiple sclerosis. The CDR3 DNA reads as TGTGCCAGCAGCTTAGCTGCCGGGACAGCTACTCGCTACACCTTC. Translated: CASSLAAGTATRYTF.